This TCR beta chain was profiled in a study of spatial heterogeneity in lung cancer. Study-wide results and limits: Ubiquitous, expanded tumor-derived TCRs were more frequently observed in blood at resection than at follow-up.

This clonotype was observed at least ten times. Its matching antigen is unknown. The V gene lost 0 bases and the J gene lost 6 bases, with 19 bases spanning the gap. CDR1 is SGHRS, CDR2 YFSETQ, per germline. The CDR3 length is 17 residues. TCRdb recomputed calls from the 5' RACE reads with MiXCR, one row per CDR3 protein. The table lists approximately 49,000 distinct CDR3 sequences, about 5.8% of them singletons. Sample time point: sample taken at primary tumor resection. Frozen PBMC, nontumor lung or tumor provided whole RNA, which was sequenced unsorted. The donor population consisted of roughly 70 patients with untreated, early-stage non-small cell lung cancer.

This specimen consisted of PBMCs, obtained at surgery. The clonotype was recovered from a male donor with early-stage non-small cell lung cancer. V gene TRBV5-1 combines with J gene TRBJ2-1, with TRBD1 as a possible D gene (6 bases). Here the CDR3 DNA reads TGCGCCAGCAGCTTGGGAGCAGGGGCCCCCCTGATCAATGAGCAGTTCTTC. Its protein is CASSLGAGAPLINEQFF.